Below are 21 T cell receptor beta chains sequenced from a single sample in a study of radiation and T cells in renal cell carcinoma (dated by TCRdb to 2020 to 2022). Explained via the paper, the time point label denotes: blood 4 weeks post-SBRT, at nephrectomy. Taken with the paper, the label for treatment or condition translates to: 15 Gy SBRT to primary tumor, nephrectomy 4 weeks later. The library was built by means of the immunoSEQ multiplex PCR assay. The source is immuneACCESS, and TCRdb retained only in-frame sequences with V and J called. Part of the clones is not carried over; for the studies checked, unresolved V genes explain less than half of this, and the remainder is unexplained. Recorded for this sample are about 90,000 clones; 70% to 90% of them occurred a single time. Of the sample, roughly 10% falls within the top ten clones. The material sequenced was blood, taken from a patient whose treatment included radiotherapy and nephrectomy. The source is a man aged 50 or older with renal cell carcinoma.

This rearrangement joins TRBV18 to TRBJ1-3; TRBD1 might be the D (5 bases). Germline V CDR1 and CDR2: KGHSH, LQKENI. CDR3 length: 17 residues. The ends were cut back, 2 bases at V and 2 bases at J, with 16 bases in the middle. CDR3 sequence reads: CASSPVVDSSTGNTIYF. CDR3 DNA sequence: TGTGCCAGCTCACCAGTGGTAGACAGCTCAACTGGAAACACCATATATTTT. The full variable domain, completed using reference TRBV18 and TRBJ1-3, is NAGVMQNPRHLVRRRGQEARLRCSPMKGHSHVYWYRQLPEEGLKFMVYLQKENIIDESGMPKERFSAEFPKEGPSILRIQQVVRGDSAAYFCASSPVVDSSTGNTIYFGEGSWLTVV.

This chain links TRBV28 with TRBJ1-5; TRBD1 might be the D (5 bases). The CDR3 is 17 residues long. Germline loops: CDR1 MDHEN, CDR2 SYDVKM. The germline V and J ends were trimmed by 5 bases and 2 bases, with 19 bases remaining between them. The CDR3 nucleotides read TGTGCCAGCAGTATCACCGGGGCCAATCGGGGCAATCAGCCCCAGCATTTT. It specifies CASSITGANRGNQPQHF.

The CDR3 region has the DNA TGTGCCAGCAGTGTATGGCTAGAGTGGGATGAGCAGTTCTTC. Its protein is CASSVWLEWDEQFF. The rearrangement uses TRBV2 and TRBJ2-1, with D uncertain. Germline V CDR1 and CDR2: SNHLY, FYNNEI. V was pared by 4 bases and J by 8 bases, with 15 bases between. The CDR3 covers 14 residues.

This sequence joins TRBV19 and TRBJ2-5, with 12 bases fitting TRBD2. CDR1 is LNHDA, CDR2 SQIVND, per germline (reference sequence). The V and J ends lost 6 bases and 5 bases, in that order; junction bases with no gene match: 7. There are 15 residues in the CDR3. CDR3 in DNA: TGTGCCAGTAGACAACTAGCGGGGGGACATGAGACCCAGTACTTC. It codes for CASRQLAGGHETQYF.

This clone was picked up one time. The V call is TRBV30, the J call TRBJ1-6, with TRBD1 identical over 11 bases. This CDR3 region has 14 residues. Germline lookup yields CDR1 GTSNPN and CDR2 SVGIG (reference sequence). V lost 6 bases and J lost 7; bases outside the gene matches: 5. As DNA, the CDR3 is TGTGCCTGTAGGACAGGGGGCCCCAATTCACCCCTCCACTTT. Its protein is CACRTGGPNSPLHF.

This chain connects TRBV5-1 to TRBJ2-7; 9 bases match TRBD1. After removal of 3 bases from V and 5 bases from J, the junction contained 3 bases not matched to a gene. This CDR3 has 13 amino acids. Germline V lookup: CDR1 SGHRS, CDR2 YFSETQ. The CDR3 loop reads CASSWTGVDEQYF. CDR3 coding DNA: TGCGCCAGCAGCTGGACAGGGGTTGACGAGCAGTACTTC.

The CDR3 nucleotides read TGTGCCAGCAGCGCGGGACAGGGTGGCCCCCCAGAGACCCAGTACTTC. Amino acid sequence: CASSAGQGGPPETQYF. V is TRBV9 and J is TRBJ2-5; 9 bases line up with TRBD1. From germline, CDR1 is SGDLS and CDR2 YYNGEE. This CDR3 has 16 residues. The junction had 10 bases not matched to a gene; V was cut back by 3 bases and J by 4 bases.

V usage is TRBV30 and J usage is TRBJ2-2; D remains ambiguous. Germline V lookup: CDR1 GTSNPN, CDR2 SVGIG (reference sequence). Trimming pared 0 bases from V and 5 bases from J, leaving 10 bases between. This CDR3 spans 14 amino acids. The CDR3 sequence: CAWSVVGLTGELFF. The DNA of the CDR3 is TGTGCCTGGAGTGTAGTTGGGTTAACCGGGGAGCTGTTTTTT.

The rearrangement joins TRBV19 to TRBJ1-2, with 9 bases identical to TRBD1. The germline V gene encodes CDR1 LNHDA and CDR2 SQIVND (reference sequence). With V trimmed by 10 bases and J by 4 bases, 7 bases remained unmatched. CDR3 length: 13 residues. The CDR3 protein is CATRRQGGYGYTF. The CDR3 coding sequence is TGTGCCACCAGAAGACAGGGGGGCTATGGCTACACCTTC.

CDR3 coding DNA: TGTGCCAGCAGCCTCGGACTAGCGGGAGGGGGAAATGAGCAGTTCTTC. Protein: CASSLGLAGGGNEQFF. V usage is TRBV5-6 and J usage is TRBJ2-1, with 15 bases aligning to TRBD2. Looked up from germline, CDR1 is SGHDT and CDR2 is YYEEEE. This CDR3 is 16 amino acids long. With 4 bases clipped from V and 7 bases from J, the junction kept 6 bases outside the gene matches. Using reference TRBV5-6 and TRBJ2-1 for the parts outside the CDR3, the full variable domain is DAGVTQSPTHLIKTRGQQVTLRCSPKSGHDTVSWYQQALGQGPQFIFQYYEEEERQRGNFPDRFSGHQFPNYSSELNVNALLLGDSALYLCASSLGLAGGGNEQFFGPGTRLTVL.

The chain joins TRBV10-1 to TRBJ2-2, with 8 bases lining up with TRBD1. Germline CDR1 WNHNN, CDR2 SYGVQD (reference sequence). The CDR3 totals 15 residues. The trim removed 3 bases at V and 1 base at J, leaving 1 base unmatched. Here the CDR3 reads CASSEGTGNTGELFF. In DNA form, the CDR3 reads TGCGCCAGCAGTGAAGGGACAGGGAACACCGGGGAGCTGTTTTTT.

The CDR3 spells CASSPRQGGTEAFF. For the CDR3, the DNA is TGTGCCAGCAGCCCCAGACAGGGGGGCACTGAAGCTTTCTTT. The chain couples TRBV11-2 to TRBJ1-1; 9 nucleotides agree with TRBD1. The CDR3 covers 14 residues. Germline CDR1 reads SGHAT; CDR2 reads FQNNGV. J was trimmed by 4 bases and V by 5 bases; bases with no gene match: 5. Looking up the rest from reference TRBV11-2 and TRBJ1-1 gives the full variable domain: EAGVAQSPRYKIIEKRQSVAFWCNPISGHATLYWYQQILGQGPKLLIQFQNNGVVDDSQLPKDRFSAERLKGVDSTLKIQPAKLEDSAVYLCASSPRQGGTEAFFGQGTRLTVV.

The chain joins TRBV5-1 to TRBJ2-6; D call uncertain. The CDR3 is 14 amino acids. Germline V lookup: CDR1 SGHRS, CDR2 YFSETQ. Trimming left V 6 bases short and J 2 bases short, with 9 bases between. CDR3 loop: CASTSGAGANVLTF. CDR3 sequence (DNA): TGCGCCAGCACTTCAGGAGCTGGGGCCAACGTCCTGACTTTC.

This sequence joins TRBV5-5 and TRBJ2-3; D is uncertain. V was cut by 4 bases and J by 2 bases, with 2 bases left in between. The CDR3 runs to 11 residues. Germline values: CDR1 SGHKS, CDR2 YYEKEE (reference sequence). As DNA, the CDR3 is TGTGCCAGCAGCCCCACAGATACGCAGTATTTT. Translated, it gives CASSPTDTQYF. The full variable domain, in which reference TRBV5-5 and TRBJ2-3 provide the parts outside the CDR3, is DAGVTQSPTHLIKTRGQQVTLRCSPISGHKSVSWYQQVLGQGPQFIFQYYEKEERGRGNFPDRFSARQFPNYSSELNVNALLLGDSALYLCASSPTDTQYFGPGTRLTVL.

The J gene is TRBJ2-3, the V gene TRBV7-9; D call uncertain. Between the trimmed V and J ends, which lost 1 base and 4 bases, there was a span of 15 bases. The CDR3 is 16 residues long. Germline lookup yields CDR1 SEHNR and CDR2 FQNEAQ (reference sequence). The CDR3 nucleotides are TGTGCCAGCAGCTTAGGAGTAGGTCTCCTCCCAGATACGCAGTATTTT. This gives the protein CASSLGVGLLPDTQYF.

V is TRBV5-1 and J is TRBJ2-1; D remains unclear. Germline CDR1 SGHRS, CDR2 YFSETQ. V lost 0 bases to trimming and J lost 4 bases, with 8 bases between them. The CDR3 is 14 residues long. CDR3 coding DNA: TGCGCCAGCAGCTTGGGCCCAGAGTACAATGAGCAGTTCTTC. Encoded protein: CASSLGPEYNEQFF.

The chain couples TRBV4-1 to TRBJ2-7; 9 bases fit TRBD2. V lost 2 bases and J lost 4; bases outside the gene matches: 9. CDR1 is MGHRA, CDR2 YSYEKL, per germline. CDR3 length equals 16 residues. The CDR3 nucleotides are TGCGCCAGCAGCCAACCCCTAGCGGGGAAAATATACGAGCAGTACTTC. Protein product: CASSQPLAGKIYEQYF.

The V and J genes are TRBV14 and TRBJ2-7; a possible D gene is TRBD2 (5 bases). The germline CDR1 and CDR2 sequences are SGHDN and FVKESK. With 4 bases removed from V and 7 bases from J, the gap between germline ends came to 8 bases. This CDR3 comprises 11 residues. The CDR3 spells CASSLLGEQYF. The CDR3 DNA follows: TGTGCCAGCAGCCTACTAGGTGAGCAGTACTTC.

V and J are TRBV9 and TRBJ2-1; a possible D gene is TRBD2 (6 bases). The germline gives CDR1 SGDLS, CDR2 YYNGEE. V was cut by 0 bases and J by 4 bases, with 14 bases left in between. The CDR3 has 16 residues. The CDR3 spells CASSVGGRETYNEQFF. The CDR3 bases are TGTGCCAGCAGCGTAGGTGGGCGGGAAACTTACAATGAGCAGTTCTTC. Full variable domain (missing parts from reference TRBV9 and TRBJ2-1): DSGVTQTPKHLITATGQRVTLRCSPRSGDLSVYWYQQSLDQGLQFLIQYYNGEERAKGNILERFSAQQFPDLHSELNLSSLELGDSALYFCASSVGGRETYNEQFFGPGTRLTVL.

The CDR3 DNA reads as TGTGCCAGCAGTGCCTCGACCTCAGATACGCAGTATTTT. It translates to CASSASTSDTQYF. The genes are TRBV6-4 and TRBJ2-3; D gene unclear. The V and J ends lost 4 bases and 4 bases respectively, with 9 bases between them. Per germline, CDR1 MRHNA and CDR2 SNTAGT. CDR3 length equals 13 residues.

V is TRBV6-5 and J is TRBJ2-3; 8 bases map to TRBD2. Germline V gives CDR1 MNHEY, CDR2 SVGAGI. With V trimmed by 5 bases and J by 10 bases, 8 bases remained unmatched. CDR3 length equals 13 residues. This CDR3 is CASSPSGGGAQYF. CDR3 coding DNA: TGTGCCAGCAGTCCAAGCGGGGGAGGCGCGCAGTATTTT.